Presented here are 32 T cell receptor beta chains from one specimen sequenced in a study of CD8 T cells in ankylosing spondylitis. TCRdb recomputed calls from the 5' RACE reads with MiXCR, one row per CDR3 protein. This table holds fewer than 180,000 distinct CDR3 sequences, 40% to 50% found once. Input material: synovial fluid, either unsorted or a sorted T cell fraction (not recorded which). The receptor set was obtained from a male donor with ankylosing spondylitis.

The chain is built from TRBV27 and TRBJ2-7; tentative D call: TRBD1 (5 bases). The CDR3 loop spans 14 amino acids. Trimming took off 8 bases at V and 0 bases at J, with 14 bases between the two ends. Germline V lookup: CDR1 MNHEY, CDR2 SMNVEV (reference sequence). The CDR3 region has the DNA TGTGCCAGCGCCAACAGGTGGGACTCCTACGAGCAGTACTTC. Translating gives CASANRWDSYEQYF.

By share, this clonotype ranks as medium-sized. V is TRBV7-8 and J is TRBJ1-5, with TRBD1 identical over 7 bases. Germline V CDR1 and CDR2: SGHVS, FQNEAQ. The CDR3 sequence is 13 residues long. Trimming removed 6 bases from V and 6 bases from J; junction bases left unmatched: 5. The CDR3 nucleotides are TGTGCCAGCAGTTTGGGACAGACTCAGCCCCAGCATTTT. Translation gives CASSLGQTQPQHF.

This clonotype has ten or more counts. The rearrangement uses TRBV13 and TRBJ2-1, with D possibly being TRBD2 (5 bases). There are 13 residues in the CDR3. CDR1 and CDR2 (germline): PRHDT, FYEKMQ (reference sequence). The V gene lost 7 bases and the J gene lost 9 bases, with 16 bases spanning the gap. CDR3 in amino acids: CASTLRAGVEQFF. As DNA, the CDR3 is TGTGCCAGCACCCTCCGGGCCGGGGTTGAGCAGTTCTTC.

This chain joins TRBV24-1 and TRBJ1-2, with a weak D call TRBD1 (5 bases). The CDR3 is 12 amino acids. Germline CDR1 KGHDR, CDR2 SFDVKD. Trimming removed 4 bases at V and 7 bases at J, with 9 bases between. CDR3 amino acids: CATSDQGAGYTF. For the CDR3, the DNA is TGTGCCACCAGTGACCAGGGTGCTGGCTACACCTTC.

The V call is TRBV4-1, the J call TRBJ2-3; TRBD2 might be the D (5 bases). This CDR3 is 14 amino acids long. Trimming left V 0 bases short and J 7 bases short, with 11 bases between. The germline CDR1 and CDR2 sequences are MGHRA and YSYEKL. CDR3 loop: CASSQDPERYTQYF. For the CDR3, the DNA is TGCGCCAGCAGCCAAGATCCAGAGCGGTATACGCAGTATTTT.

This clonotype was found a few times. The chain recombines TRBV12-3 or TRBV12-4 with TRBJ2-1, with 13 positions matching TRBD2. The trim removed 1 base at V and 8 bases at J, leaving 5 bases unmatched. This CDR3 comprises 16 residues. CDR3 sequence reads: CASSLEGLAGWYEQFF. For the CDR3, the DNA is TGTGCCAGCAGTTTAGAGGGACTAGCGGGGTGGTATGAGCAGTTCTTC.

In this sample, this clonotype turned up once. The J gene is TRBJ2-7, the V gene TRBV15, with D unclear. This CDR3 contains 17 residues. Trimming pared 1 base from V and 3 bases from J, leaving 19 bases between. Germline lookup yields CDR1 LNHNV and CDR2 YYDKDF (reference sequence). CDR3 sequence: CATSRVPHGWANYEQYF. CDR3 nucleotides: TGTGCCACCAGCAGAGTCCCACACGGCTGGGCGAACTACGAGCAGTACTTC.

DNA for the CDR3: TGTGCCAGCAGCCCGGGACTAGTGAGGACCTATGAGCAGTTCTTC. Amino acids: CASSPGLVRTYEQFF. V gene TRBV7-2 combines with J gene TRBJ2-1; 8 bases map to TRBD2. The V gene's germline CDR1 is SGHTA and CDR2 FQGNSA. This CDR3 is 15 amino acids long. V was pared by 5 bases and J by 8 bases, with 11 bases of the junction left unmatched. The whole variable domain, remainder taken from reference TRBV7-2 and TRBJ2-1, is GAGVSQSPSNKVTEKGKDVELRCDPISGHTALYWYRQSLGQGLEFLIYFQGNSAPDKSGLPSDRFSAERTGGSVSTLTIQRTQQEDSAVYLCASSPGLVRTYEQFFGPGTRLTVL.

This clonotype was found a few times. The rearrangement links TRBV6-2 or TRBV6-3 to TRBJ1-1; the D is unclear. This CDR3 is built from 14 residues. V shed 6 bases and J shed 4 bases, with 15 bases lying between them. CDR1 and CDR2 (germline): MNHEY, SVGEGT. The CDR3 is CASRIGREVTEAFF. For the CDR3, the DNA is TGTGCCAGCAGAATTGGACGGGAGGTCACTGAAGCTTTCTTT.

This clonotype came up once. The chain has TRBV12-3 or TRBV12-4 and TRBJ1-3; 7 bases agree with TRBD1. V shed 5 bases, J shed 1 base, and the junction held 8 bases outside the gene matches. This CDR3 is built from 16 residues. The CDR3 here is CASSRQGLYSGNTIYF. DNA of the CDR3: TGTGCCAGCAGTAGACAGGGACTATATTCTGGAAACACCATATATTTT.

V usage is TRBV10-3 and J usage is TRBJ2-3; TRBD2 matches 8 bases. Germline values: CDR1 ENHRY, CDR2 SYGVKD. This CDR3 has 17 residues. The V segment lost 6 bases and the J segment 2 bases; nucleotides outside the gene matches: 13. The CDR3 nucleotides read TGTGCCATCAGCCAAACCAAGCGGGAGTGGGACACAGATACGCAGTATTTT. As protein: CAISQTKREWDTDTQYF.

The rearrangement joins TRBV6-1 to TRBJ2-7, with a possible D match to TRBD2 (6 bases). Trimming pared 6 bases from V and 0 bases from J, leaving 15 bases between. This CDR3 region has 15 residues. The germline gives CDR1 MNHNS, CDR2 SASEGT. CDR3 sequence reads: CASSAGTPSSYEQYF. The CDR3 DNA reads as TGTGCCAGCAGCGCCGGGACTCCGAGCTCCTACGAGCAGTACTTC.

The rearrangement joins TRBV3-1 to TRBJ2-7; the D is unclear. Germline-derived CDR1 and CDR2 are LGHDT and YNNKEL (reference sequence). V lost 4 bases and J lost 3, with 19 bases in between. The CDR3 runs 16 residues. CDR3 DNA: TGTGCCAGCAGCCTCAGGAACTATCGTAAACACTACGAGCAGTACTTC. It is translated as CASSLRNYRKHYEQYF.

This chain connects TRBV4-1 to TRBJ1-6; D unclear. V was cut by 4 bases and J by 6 bases, with 10 bases left in between. The CDR3 loop spans 14 amino acids. Germline V CDR1 and CDR2: MGHRA, YSYEKL. CDR3 sequence: CASSLSELNSPLHF. CDR3 in DNA: TGCGCCAGCAGCCTCTCAGAACTTAATTCACCCCTCCACTTT.

The rearrangement joins TRBV7-6 to TRBJ2-7, with 10 bases identical to TRBD1. Germline CDR1 is SGHVS and CDR2 is FNYEAQ. This CDR3 is 15 amino acids long. V was clipped by 2 bases and J by 4 bases; unmatched bases: 5. The CDR3: CASSLTRQGAYEQYF. DNA for the CDR3: TGTGCCAGCAGCTTAACCCGACAGGGGGCTTACGAGCAGTACTTC.

In its sample, this clonotype was seen a few times. The chain combines TRBV7-9 with TRBJ2-7; 10 positions agree with TRBD2. V dropped 1 base and J dropped 6; count of bases not matched to a gene: 9. This CDR3 is built from 16 residues. CDR1 SEHNR and CDR2 FQNEAQ come from the germline V gene (reference sequence). The DNA for the CDR3 is TGTGCCAGCAGCTTAGGACTAGCGGGTCCTTGGGGCGAGCAGTACTTC. This sequence encodes CASSLGLAGPWGEQYF.

Turning to this clonotype: The junction and the germline gene differ at one end; a read error may be behind it. The chain links TRBV7-9 to TRBJ2-7; possible D gene TRBD2, 6 bases. The germline V gene encodes CDR1 SEHNR and CDR2 FQNEAQ (reference sequence). The CDR3 runs 13 residues. CDR3 protein: CASSARDSYEQCF. Here the CDR3 DNA reads TGTGCCAGCAGCGCCCGGGACTCCTACGAGCAGTGCTTC.

In its sample, this clonotype was seen a few times. V and J are TRBV7-2 and TRBJ2-7; weak D call: TRBD2 (5 bases). Germline-derived CDR1 and CDR2 are SGHTA and FQGNSA. V was cut by 2 bases and J by 1 base, with 18 bases left in between. The CDR3 spans 17 residues. The CDR3 spells CASSLIWASLISYEQYF. For the CDR3, the DNA is TGTGCCAGCAGCTTAATTTGGGCTAGCCTTATATCCTACGAGCAGTACTTC.

This sequence joins TRBV4-1 and TRBJ2-7; the D call may be TRBD1 or TRBD2 (5 bases each). Per germline, CDR1 MGHRA and CDR2 YSYEKL. CDR3 size: 15 residues. Trimming removed 1 base at V and 7 bases at J, with 17 bases between. Here the CDR3 DNA reads TGCGCCAGCAGCCAAGTGGGGACGGATCCGGGGGAGCAGTACTTC. Its translation is CASSQVGTDPGEQYF.

The chain recombines TRBV28 with TRBJ1-1; no clear D gene. Germline V lookup: CDR1 MDHEN, CDR2 SYDVKM. The germline V and J ends were trimmed by 2 bases and 0 bases, with 13 bases remaining between them. The CDR3 runs 16 residues. CDR3 nucleotides: TGTGCCAGCAGTTTACCATCCGAAGGACTGAACACTGAAGCTTTCTTT. Translated, it gives CASSLPSEGLNTEAFF.

V is TRBV9 and J is TRBJ1-1, with 8 positions matching TRBD1. The ends lost 4 bases at V and 5 bases at J; junction bases unmatched: 4. Per the germline V gene, CDR1 is SGDLS and CDR2 is YYNGEE. The CDR3 length is 13 residues. CDR3 region: CASSRQGKTEAFF. In DNA, the CDR3 is TGTGCCAGCAGCCGACAGGGGAAGACTGAAGCTTTCTTT.

This chain joins TRBV18 and TRBJ2-7, with 7 bases matching TRBD1. CDR3 length: 16 amino acids. The junction had 14 bases not matched to a gene; V was cut back by 3 bases and J by 6 bases. Germline CDR1 reads KGHSH; CDR2 reads LQKENI. CDR3 amino acids: CASSPTRWGAGGEQYF. The CDR3 DNA sequence: TGTGCCAGCTCACCTACCCGGTGGGGTGCAGGGGGCGAGCAGTACTTC.

V usage is TRBV10-3 and J usage is TRBJ1-2; 10 nucleotides match TRBD1. The V gene's germline CDR1 is ENHRY and CDR2 SYGVKD. This CDR3 contains 15 residues. J lost 6 bases, V lost 4 bases, and 8 bases had no gene match. CDR3 DNA: TGTGCCATCAGTGCCGTGGGACAGGGGCAAGATGGCTACACCTTC. Translation: CAISAVGQGQDGYTF.

The CDR3 DNA sequence: TGTGCCAGCAGCACCCCCGTGGGGCAGCTAGCGGGGGACTACGAGCAGTACTTC. Translating gives CASSTPVGQLAGDYEQYF. The chain combines TRBV11-2 with TRBJ2-7, with TRBD2 matching over 10 bases. Trimming took 5 bases from V and 3 from J; bases not matched to a gene: 16. The CDR3 covers 18 residues. The germline CDR1 and CDR2 sequences are SGHAT and FQNNGV. Filled out from reference TRBV11-2 and TRBJ2-7, the complete variable domain reads EAGVAQSPRYKIIEKRQSVAFWCNPISGHATLYWYQQILGQGPKLLIQFQNNGVVDDSQLPKDRFSAERLKGVDSTLKIQPAKLEDSAVYLCASSTPVGQLAGDYEQYFGPGTRLTVT.

This clonotype was observed a few times. The V and J genes are TRBV12-3 or TRBV12-4 and TRBJ2-2; D gene ambiguous. There are 12 residues in the CDR3. V shed 4 bases and J shed 5 bases, with 5 bases lying between them. The chain's CDR3 is CASSSGTGELFF. The CDR3 DNA reads TGTGCCAGCAGTTCGGGTACCGGGGAGCTGTTTTTT.

The chain is built from TRBV29-1 and TRBJ2-7; a possible D gene is TRBD1 (5 bases). Between the trimmed V and J ends, which lost 2 bases and 2 bases, there was a span of 7 bases. There are 12 residues in the CDR3. Germline CDR1 and CDR2: SQVTM and ANQGSEA. This CDR3 reads CSVESRAYEQYF. CDR3 nucleotide sequence: TGCAGCGTTGAAAGCAGGGCCTACGAGCAGTACTTC.

The genes are TRBV20-1 and TRBJ2-7, with 9 bases lining up with TRBD2. The CDR3 runs to 16 residues. CDR1 is DFQATT, CDR2 SNEGSKA, per germline (reference sequence). V shed 3 bases, J shed 4 bases, and the junction held 13 bases outside the gene matches. The CDR3 region has the DNA TGCAGTGCTAGTGGGGTAGCGGGGGCCTCAGTGTACGAGCAGTACTTC. Translated: CSASGVAGASVYEQYF.

V is TRBV3-1 and J is TRBJ2-7; 9 nucleotides agree with TRBD2. The ends lost 3 bases at V and 3 bases at J; junction bases unmatched: 3. The germline V gene encodes CDR1 LGHDT and CDR2 YNNKEL (reference sequence). CDR3 length: 14 residues. The CDR3 spells CASSHSGGHYEQYF. CDR3 nucleotide sequence: TGTGCCAGCAGCCATAGCGGGGGACACTACGAGCAGTACTTC.

This clonotype has more than one count but fewer than ten. V and J are TRBV9 and TRBJ2-1; 7 nucleotides match TRBD2. V lost 6 bases, J lost 8 bases, and 2 bases stayed unmatched. The CDR3 has 11 amino acids. Germline CDR1 SGDLS, CDR2 YYNGEE. CDR3 sequence reads: CASTRGDEQFF. The CDR3 DNA is TGTGCCAGCACCCGGGGGGATGAGCAGTTCTTC.

The chain has TRBV9 and TRBJ2-1, with D perhaps given as TRBD1 or TRBD2 (6 bases each). The germline CDR1 and CDR2 sequences are SGDLS and YYNGEE. Trimming stripped 1 base from V and 1 base from J, with 15 bases between. There are 17 residues in the CDR3. The CDR3: CASSVTGGRWSYNEQFF. The CDR3 DNA sequence: TGTGCCAGCAGCGTAACTGGGGGGCGTTGGTCCTACAATGAGCAGTTCTTC.

The V call is TRBV28, the J call TRBJ2-6; the match to TRBD1 covers 8 bases. In germline, CDR1 is MDHEN, CDR2 SYDVKM. This CDR3 is built from 20 residues. After removal of 6 bases from V and 0 bases from J, the junction contained 16 bases not matched to a gene. CDR3 loop: CASSRTFPGQVLSGANVLTF. The CDR3 nucleotides read TGTGCCAGCAGCCGAACCTTTCCGGGACAGGTCCTCTCTGGGGCCAACGTCCTGACTTTC.

V is TRBV12-3 or TRBV12-4 and J is TRBJ2-7, with unresolved D. The CDR3 spans 12 residues. The V end was cut by 6 bases, the J end by 5 bases, with 11 bases between. CDR3 residues: CASSPGSNEQYF. Here the CDR3 DNA reads TGTGCCAGCAGCCCCGGCAGTAACGAGCAGTACTTC.